These 28 T cell receptor beta chains were all obtained from the same sample, sequenced in a study of Ad26.COV2.S vaccination and SARS-CoV-2 variants. TCRdb's table, derived via immunoSEQ multiplex PCR, lists solely in-frame clones and lacks some. The profile shows 300,000 to 400,000 clones, 88% of them singletons. Treatment denoted: roughly 18 received Ad26.COV2.S at low or high dose, single or two shots; about five received placebo; per-sample allocation not given. Each sample was drawn 63 days after the first injection (of vaccine or placebo). Sequencing used peripheral blood, obtained in a trial of Ad26.COV2.S vaccine versus placebo. The receptors come from a person between 18 and 65 years old who received the Ad26.COV2.S COVID-19 vaccine or a placebo.

The J gene is TRBJ2-7, the V gene TRBV19, with D maybe TRBD2 (5 bases). CDR1 and CDR2 from the germline V gene are LNHDA and SQIVND (reference sequence). There are 15 residues in the CDR3. Trimming took 5 bases from V and 3 from J, leaving 17 bases between them. The CDR3 region has the DNA TGTGCCAGTAGTGCACTCGATGGAGAGGGCTACGAGCAGTACTTC. The encoded protein is CASSALDGEGYEQYF.

V is TRBV7-6 and J is TRBJ2-5; D may be TRBD1 (6 bases). The CDR3 is 16 amino acids. CDR1 is SGHVS, CDR2 FNYEAQ, per germline. The V end was cut by 4 bases, the J end by 1 base, with 16 bases between. CDR3 sequence reads: CASSSQSGQTQETQYF. In DNA, the CDR3 is TGTGCCAGCAGCTCCCAATCTGGACAGACCCAAGAGACCCAGTACTTC.

The rearrangement joins TRBV7-9 to TRBJ2-1; TRBD2 agrees at 7 bases. This CDR3 is 15 amino acids long. Per germline, CDR1 SEHNR and CDR2 FQNEAQ (reference sequence). J was trimmed by 1 base and V by 8 bases; bases with no gene match: 8. CDR3 region: CASGGETRSYNEQFF. The DNA for the CDR3 is TGTGCCAGCGGGGGGGAGACTAGGTCCTACAATGAGCAGTTCTTC.

This chain uses TRBV6-2 or TRBV6-3 with TRBJ2-7; the match to TRBD2 covers 7 bases. The germline CDR1 and CDR2 sequences are MNHEY and SVGEGT. This CDR3 is 14 amino acids long. V was pared by 0 bases and J by 3 bases, with 2 bases of the junction left unmatched. CDR3 loop: CASSYSGRGYEQYF. The DNA of the CDR3 is TGTGCCAGCAGTTACTCGGGGAGGGGCTACGAGCAGTACTTC.

This rearrangement joins TRBV20-1 to TRBJ2-5, with no clear D. With 3 bases removed from V and 4 bases from J, the gap between germline ends came to 3 bases. Germline CDR1 DFQATT, CDR2 SNEGSKA (reference sequence). The CDR3 contains 10 residues. The CDR3: CSASLETQYF. Written as DNA, the CDR3 is TGCAGTGCTAGCTTAGAGACCCAGTACTTC.

J is TRBJ2-5 and V is TRBV11-3; no clear D gene. This CDR3 is 13 amino acids long. Trimming stripped 2 bases from V and 2 bases from J, with 6 bases between. Germline CDR1 is SGHNT and CDR2 is YENEEA. CDR3 sequence: CASSLTDQETQYF. DNA of the CDR3: TGTGCCAGCAGCTTAACCGATCAAGAGACCCAGTACTTC.

CDR3 sequence: CASSAAGRSSGNTIYF. The CDR3 nucleotides are TGTGCCAGCAGCGCCGCGGGGAGGAGCTCTGGAAACACCATATATTTT. This chain joins TRBV7-6 and TRBJ1-3; D is undetermined. From germline, CDR1 is SGHVS and CDR2 FNYEAQ. This CDR3 contains 16 residues. V dropped 5 bases and J dropped 0 bases, with 14 bases sitting between them.

The chain carries TRBV28 and TRBJ1-1, with 8 bases aligning to TRBD1. The V segment lost 7 bases and the J segment 10 bases; nucleotides outside the gene matches: 11. From germline, CDR1 is MDHEN and CDR2 SYDVKM. The length of the CDR3 is 13 residues. The DNA of the CDR3 is TGTGCCAGCATTAAACCCAGGGGGCGAGGAGCTTTCTTT. It codes for CASIKPRGRGAFF.

This clone was counted ten times or more. The chain links TRBV19 to TRBJ2-7; D is unresolved. The CDR3 runs to 11 residues. V lost 6 bases and J lost 6, with 9 bases in between. Germline lookup yields CDR1 LNHDA and CDR2 SQIVND (reference sequence). The CDR3 DNA is TGTGCCAGTAGGTTAGCTTCCGAGCAGTACTTC. This codes for CASRLASEQYF. Full variable domain (missing parts from reference TRBV19 and TRBJ2-7): DGGITQSPKYLFRKEGQNVTLSCEQNLNHDAMYWYRQDPGQGLRLIYYSQIVNDFQKGDIAEGYSVSREKKESFPLTVTSAQKNPTAFYLCASRLASEQYFGPGTRLTVT.

The chain links TRBV6-2 or TRBV6-3 to TRBJ2-1; TRBD2 is a possible D gene (6 bases). Germline CDR1 MNHEY, CDR2 SVGEGT. V lost 3 bases, J lost 6 bases, and 9 bases lay in between. The CDR3 totals 13 residues. This chain's CDR3 is CASSYRRANEQFF. CDR3 coding DNA: TGTGCCAGCAGTTATCGGAGGGCCAATGAGCAGTTCTTC.

This rearrangement joins TRBV5-1 to TRBJ2-7; 13 bases match TRBD2. The CDR3 contains 14 residues. J lost 6 bases, V lost 4 bases, and 4 bases had no gene match. Germline V lookup: CDR1 SGHRS, CDR2 YFSETQ. CDR3 nucleotides: TGCGCCAGCAGCCCGGGACTAGCGGGACCCGAGCAGTACTTC. This sequence encodes CASSPGLAGPEQYF.

CDR3 loop: CASSPVRVNTGELFF. Here the CDR3 DNA reads TGTGCCAGCTCACCAGTCAGGGTGAACACCGGGGAGCTGTTTTTT. V and J are TRBV18 and TRBJ2-2; D perhaps matches TRBD1 (5 bases). CDR3 length: 15 residues. The germline V gene has CDR1 KGHSH and CDR2 LQKENI. Trimming took 2 bases from V and 1 from J, leaving 8 bases between them.

The V call is TRBV10-3, the J call TRBJ1-1; no clear D gene. Germline V CDR1 and CDR2: ENHRY, SYGVKD. Deletions cut 4 bases from V and 2 bases from J, with 8 bases between. This CDR3 has 13 residues. The CDR3 nucleotides are TGTGCCATCAGTGTTAACAAAAACACTGAAGCTTTCTTT. This gives the protein CAISVNKNTEAFF.

This sequence joins TRBV12-3 or TRBV12-4 and TRBJ2-4; the D is unclear. Between the trimmed V and J ends, which lost 5 bases and 4 bases, there was a span of 9 bases. The CDR3 totals 13 residues. CDR3 sequence: CASSPPGKNIQYF. The CDR3 DNA sequence: TGTGCCAGCAGTCCCCCCGGGAAAAACATTCAGTACTTC.

The rearrangement joins TRBV21-1 to TRBJ2-1; the listed D gene, TRBD1, was not tested against the DNA. TRBV21-1 is described as a pseudogene. The CDR3 loop spans 18 amino acids. The CDR3 DNA reads as TGTGCCAGCAGCAATTCAGGTGGGCATCTCAACTTTAACAATGAGCAGTTCTTC. This translates into CASSNSGGHLNFNNEQFF.

This rearrangement joins TRBV5-1 to TRBJ2-5; TRBD1 is a possible D gene (5 bases). CDR3 length equals 15 residues. Per the germline V gene, CDR1 is SGHRS and CDR2 is YFSETQ. The V and J ends lost 4 bases and 2 bases respectively, with 15 bases between them. For the CDR3, the DNA is TGCGCCAGCAGCCCCCTCAGGGTTCGTCAAGAGACCCAGTACTTC. This encodes CASSPLRVRQETQYF.

The rearrangement uses TRBV4-2 and TRBJ2-7; D may be TRBD2 (6 bases). CDR1 and CDR2 from the germline V gene are LGHNA and YNFKEQ. V was shortened by 0 bases and J by 10 bases, with 19 bases between the two germline ends. The CDR3 has 15 residues. CDR3 residues: CASSQDLALSEGQYF. The DNA for the CDR3 is TGTGCCAGCAGCCAAGATCTGGCCTTATCGGAGGGACAGTACTTC.

The V call is TRBV27, the J call TRBJ2-1; 10 bases align to TRBD2. The CDR3 totals 15 residues. Germline assignment: CDR1 MNHEY and CDR2 SMNVEV (reference sequence). The V gene end was trimmed by 7 bases and the J gene end by 4 bases; junction bases not matched to a gene: 7. For the CDR3, the DNA is TGTGCCAGCACCTCTGGACTAGCGGTTTACAATGAGCAGTTCTTC. Its translation: CASTSGLAVYNEQFF.

The rearrangement joins TRBV6-6 to TRBJ2-7, with D perhaps assigned TRBD1 or TRBD2 (6 bases each). The CDR3 totals 15 residues. Per germline, CDR1 MNHNY and CDR2 SVGAGI (reference sequence). V lost 7 bases and J 2 bases, leaving 18 bases between the germline ends. CDR3 amino acids: CASTLTGRGAYEQYF. For the CDR3, the DNA is TGTGCCAGCACCCTTACTGGTAGGGGGGCCTACGAGCAGTACTTC.

Here the CDR3 reads CASSQMGTYEQYF. The CDR3 DNA follows: TGCGCCAGCAGCCAAATGGGGACCTACGAGCAGTACTTC. The rearrangement links TRBV4-1 to TRBJ2-7; D not resolved. The CDR3 has 13 residues. Trimming left V 2 bases short and J 2 bases short, with 7 bases between. Germline V gene data show CDR1 as MGHRA and CDR2 as YSYEKL.

This clone was recorded a few times. The genes are TRBV7-9 and TRBJ2-7; 10 bases match TRBD1. Germline V CDR1 and CDR2: SEHNR, FQNEAQ (reference sequence). The ends lost 3 bases at V and 2 bases at J; junction bases unmatched: 4. The CDR3 has 15 residues. DNA of the CDR3: TGTGCCAGCAGCTTGGGGACAGGGGATCCCTACGAGCAGTACTTC. Its protein is CASSLGTGDPYEQYF.

A single count supports this clone. The chain links TRBV9 to TRBJ1-3; possibly TRBD1 for D (5 bases). V was clipped by 3 bases and J by 0 bases, with 10 bases between them. The germline gives CDR1 SGDLS, CDR2 YYNGEE. This CDR3 comprises 15 residues. The DNA for the CDR3 is TGTGCCAGCAGCGCGGGACTGTCCTCTGGAAACACCATATATTTT. Encoded protein: CASSAGLSSGNTIYF.

The chain couples TRBV5-1 to TRBJ2-7, with 9 bases fitting TRBD1. This CDR3 has 13 residues. V dropped 5 bases and J dropped 3; count of bases not matched to a gene: 3. Germline CDR1 SGHRS, CDR2 YFSETQ. The CDR3 coding sequence is TGCGCCAGCAGACCGGGACAGGGCTACGAGCAGTACTTC. Translating gives CASRPGQGYEQYF.

The sample holds one count of this clone. This chain connects TRBV6-2 or TRBV6-3 to TRBJ1-5; D is ambiguous. V was pared by 4 bases and J by 2 bases, with 21 bases between. Germline V gene sequence: CDR1 MNHEY, CDR2 SVGEGT. The CDR3 runs 18 residues. CDR3 coding DNA: TGTGCCAGCAGTTCCAACCGTGTTCCGCCCGGGGGCAATCAGCCCCAGCATTTT. It yields the protein CASSSNRVPPGGNQPQHF.

This clone was recorded once. The CDR3 region is CASSPGAGTNEQFF. In nucleotides, the CDR3 is TGTGCCAGCAGCCCAGGCGCAGGGACGAATGAGCAGTTCTTC. The rearrangement uses TRBV7-9 and TRBJ2-1; the D call may be TRBD1 or TRBD2 (5 bases each). The V end lost 5 bases, the J end lost 7 bases, and 15 bases lay between the germline ends. Germline CDR1 and CDR2: SEHNR and FQNEAQ (reference sequence). The CDR3 has 14 amino acids. The whole variable domain, remainder taken from reference TRBV7-9 and TRBJ2-1, is DTGVSQNPRHKITKRGQNVTFRCDPISEHNRLYWYRQTLGQGPEFLTYFQNEAQLEKSRLLSDRFSAERPKGSFSTLEIQRTEQGDSAMYLCASSPGAGTNEQFFGPGTRLTVL.

This clone was recorded once. CDR3 sequence reads: CASSYKRGQGRGYTF. The CDR3 DNA is TGTGCCAGCAGTTACAAGAGAGGACAGGGTAGAGGCTACACCTTC. The rearrangement joins TRBV2 to TRBJ1-2; 8 bases are shared with TRBD1. Losses at the gene ends were 5 bases for V and 8 bases for J; bases not matched to a gene: 13. CDR3 length: 15 residues. Germline V lookup: CDR1 SNHLY, CDR2 FYNNEI.

The chain uses TRBV28 and TRBJ1-4; TRBD1 matches 9 bases. From germline, CDR1 is MDHEN and CDR2 SYDVKM. V was pared by 6 bases and J by 8 bases, with 10 bases of the junction left unmatched. The CDR3 extends over 15 amino acids. The CDR3 loop reads CASSPTGGLGEKLFF. The CDR3 DNA reads TGTGCCAGCAGCCCAACAGGGGGCTTAGGGGAAAAACTGTTTTTT.

V is TRBV5-1 and J is TRBJ1-2; D may be TRBD1 (5 bases). CDR1 and CDR2 (germline): SGHRS, YFSETQ. The CDR3 contains 12 residues. The V and J ends lost 3 bases and 8 bases respectively, with 11 bases between them. Here the CDR3 DNA reads TGCGCCAGCAGCTGGGGCAGGGAAGGCTACACCTTC. It yields the protein CASSWGREGYTF. The full variable domain, rest sourced from reference TRBV5-1 and TRBJ1-2, is KAGVTQTPRYLIKTRGQQVTLSCSPISGHRSVSWYQQTPGQGLQFLFEYFSETQRNKGNFPGRFSGRQFSNSRSEMNVSTLELGDSALYLCASSWGREGYTFGSGTRLTVV.